This TCR beta chain was identified during a study of Graves' ophthalmopathy and Graves' hyperthyroidism. Study context: At initial diagnosis, peripheral blood was obtained, and this preceded any treatment.

This clonotype was seen repeatedly, ten times or more. The CDR3 totals 14 residues. The germline gives CDR1 MNHNS, CDR2 SASEGT. The V and J ends lost 3 bases and 7 bases respectively, with 15 bases between them. RNA transcripts yielded amplified TCR beta CDR3 regions. RT-PCR with HTBI primers came first, then second-round multiplex PCR. TCRdb called the multiplex PCR reads again in MiXCR, with one record for every CDR3 protein. The profile shows about 400,000 distinct CDR3 sequences, approximately 16% of them singletons. Moderate-to-severe activity, CAS at least 3, NOSPECS at least 4 and duration under 3 months characterized donors with ophthalmopathy.

The chain employs TRBV6-1 and TRBJ1-1, with D perhaps TRBD1 (5 bases). The receptor comes from a woman younger than 30 with Graves' ophthalmopathy. The sequenced sample was peripheral blood. DNA of the CDR3: TGTGCCAGCAGTGATTGGGGGGAATCGGGTGAAGCTTTCTTT. This translates into CASSDWGESGEAFF.